This entry describes one T cell receptor (beta chain). This clone's antigen is unknown. A much more abundant neighbour one base away suggests this may be a read error. The sample originates from a study of T-cell reconstitution after alpha-beta-depleted transplantation in children (dated by TCRdb to 2016 to 2017). Context from the whole study: T-cell immune reconstitution after TCRalphabeta/CD19-depleted allogeneic hematopoietic cell transplantation in children was quantitatively tracked in the study by means of TCR repertoire profiling.

The library relied on PCR. Instrument on record: Illumina HiSeq 2500. Molecular barcoding was employed in the preparation of TCR libraries, with unique molecular identifiers being used to normalize TCRbeta repertoire quantification. TCRdb redid the processing of the public reads, applying fastp at Q25 and MiXCR, and retained in-frame beta chains. All rows with the same CDR3 protein become a single entry with the most common DNA and genes. The sample records roughly 310,000 distinct CDR3 sequences, around 25% of which are singletons. Approximately 11% of the sample goes to the ten largest clones. General conclusions and limits of the study: The high TCRbeta diversity at day 60 in some patients was ascribed to recipient T cells and intrathymic progenitors that had survived conditioning. Over subsequent months, a decline in hyperexpanded clone frequencies was noted, and after one year, T-cell counts and TCRbeta diversity were mostly ascribed to newly produced T cells. The apparently early recovery of alphabetaT-cell counts about two months after transplant reportedly depended on only several hundred rapidly expanded clones that came from non-depleted graft cells.

What this sample's treatment or condition label stands for: allogeneic hematopoietic cell transplantation with graft depleted of TCRalphabeta T cells and CD19 B cells. TCRalphabeta/CD19-depleted allogeneic hematopoietic cell grafts were given to the transplant recipients, all of whom were children. The CDR3 runs 10 amino acids, cysteine and phenylalanine included. The CDR3 DNA has 30 bases and is translated from base 1. CDR1 and CDR2 were assigned from the germline V gene as SQVTM and ANQGSEA. The sequence links TRBV29-1 to TRBJ2-5; the D gene remains uncertain. The sample consisted of PBMCs, mostly from graft donor cells, taken 180 days after TCRalphabeta/CD19-depleted stem cell transplant. This TCR was recovered from a male patient aged 10 to 17 who had a stem cell transplant for acute lymphoblastic leukemia, so the T cells may come from the graft donor. Read as DNA, the sequence is TGCAGCGTTTTTCAAGAGACCAAGTACTTC. Translated, it gives CSVFQETKYF.